Listed here are 11 T cell receptor beta chains from one sample, sequenced in a study of cytomegalovirus exposure and HLA in healthy donors. Produced via immunoSEQ multiplex PCR; TCRdb's table is partial and in-frame only. The table records a few hundred thousand clones, about 91% of them present only once. The specimen sequenced was PBMCs. The receptors come from a woman aged 18-29 years in good health and CMV-seronegative.

V is TRBV7-9 and J is TRBJ2-7, with D possibly being TRBD1 (5 bases). CDR3 length: 13 amino acids. The V gene's germline CDR1 is SEHNR and CDR2 FQNEAQ (reference sequence). With 6 bases removed from V and 0 bases from J, the gap between germline ends came to 9 bases. The chain's CDR3 is CASRQGLSYEQYF. DNA of the CDR3: TGTGCCAGCAGGCAGGGCCTCTCCTACGAGCAGTACTTC.

The chain recombines TRBV6-1 with TRBJ1-1; no reliable D call. Germline V gives CDR1 MNHNS, CDR2 SASEGT. V shed 1 base and J shed 1 base, with 4 bases lying between them. CDR3 size: 13 residues. In DNA, the CDR3 is TGTGCCAGCAGTGAAGTCAAGAACACTGAAGCTTTCTTT. Translated: CASSEVKNTEAFF.

The chain uses TRBV27 and TRBJ2-7, with D tentatively TRBD2 (5 bases). The CDR3 runs to 13 residues. Looked up from germline, CDR1 is MNHEY and CDR2 is SMNVEV (reference sequence). Trimming took 2 bases from V and 8 from J, leaving 13 bases between them. In nucleotides, the CDR3 is TGTGCCAGCAGTTTAAATGGACTTACGAAGCAGTACTTC. This translates into CASSLNGLTKQYF.

In this sample, this clone turned up once. The chain employs TRBV28 and TRBJ1-5; D gene unclear. V was pared by 3 bases and J by 5 bases, with 8 bases between. Germline V CDR1 and CDR2: MDHEN, SYDVKM. The CDR3 length is 13 residues. CDR3 amino acids: CASSFGGDQPQHF. In DNA form, the CDR3 reads TGTGCCAGCAGTTTCGGCGGCGATCAGCCCCAGCATTTT.

This clone was recorded many times. The rearrangement joins TRBV27 to TRBJ2-7, with a tentative D call TRBD1 (7 bases). The germline V and J ends were trimmed by 4 bases and 2 bases, with 18 bases remaining between them. The CDR3 sequence is 16 residues long. Germline lookup yields CDR1 MNHEY and CDR2 SMNVEV (reference sequence). The CDR3 DNA follows: TGTGCCAGCAGTTCTTACACCAGGGGGGTTGCCTACGAGCAGTACTTC. It specifies CASSSYTRGVAYEQYF.

The chain has TRBV28 and TRBJ2-1; 9 bases line up with TRBD2. The trim removed 5 bases at V and 4 bases at J, leaving 9 bases unmatched. The CDR3 contains 16 residues. The germline CDR1 and CDR2 sequences are MDHEN and SYDVKM. The CDR3: CASSRSGTSKYNEQFF. As DNA, the CDR3 is TGTGCCAGCAGTCGATCCGGGACTAGCAAATACAATGAGCAGTTCTTC.

The CDR3 nucleotides read TGTGCCTGGAGTCTGTTAGCGGGAGGCAATGAGCAGTTCTTC. Protein sequence: CAWSLLAGGNEQFF. This chain links TRBV30 with TRBJ2-1; 10 bases are a match to TRBD2. Per germline, CDR1 GTSNPN and CDR2 SVGIG (reference sequence). This CDR3 contains 14 residues. The ends lost 2 bases at V and 6 bases at J; junction bases unmatched: 4. Full variable domain (remainder filled in from reference TRBV30 and TRBJ2-1): SQTIHQWPATLVQPVGSPLSLECTVEGTSNPNLYWYRQAAGRGLQLLFYSVGIGQISSEVPQNLSASRPQDRQFILSSKKLLLSDSGFYLCAWSLLAGGNEQFFGPGTRLTVL.

There are a few counts of this clone. The chain carries TRBV7-2 and TRBJ2-7; D gene unclear. CDR1 and CDR2 (germline): SGHTA, FQGNSA. This CDR3 has 11 residues. Trimming cost V 2 bases and J 5 bases, with 4 bases left between them. The CDR3 DNA follows: TGTGCCAGCAGCTTACTAGACGAGCAGTACTTC. This encodes CASSLLDEQYF. Using reference TRBV7-2 and TRBJ2-7 for the parts outside the CDR3, the full variable domain is GAGVSQSPSNKVTEKGKDVELRCDPISGHTALYWYRQSLGQGLEFLIYFQGNSAPDKSGLPSDRFSAERTGGSVSTLTIQRTQQEDSAVYLCASSLLDEQYFGPGTRLTVT.

The V and J genes are TRBV5-1 and TRBJ2-2; D remains ambiguous. The length of the CDR3 is 13 residues. Trimming took off 3 bases at V and 1 base at J, with 4 bases between the two ends. Germline CDR1 and CDR2: SGHRS and YFSETQ. DNA of the CDR3: TGCGCCAGCAGCTCAGGGAACACCGGGGAGCTGTTTTTT. Amino acids: CASSSGNTGELFF.

This clone occurred once. V is TRBV6-5 and J is TRBJ2-7; D possibly corresponds to TRBD2 (5 bases). Germline-derived CDR1 and CDR2 are MNHEY and SVGAGI. The CDR3 runs 15 residues. V was cut by 7 bases and J by 6 bases, with 22 bases left in between. The CDR3 nucleotides are TGTGCCAGCATAGGAAGCGGCCAACCCAGTCGCGAGCAGTACTTC. The encoded protein is CASIGSGQPSREQYF.

The chain combines TRBV19 with TRBJ1-5, with 8 nucleotides matching TRBD1. The CDR3 is 14 residues long. Germline lookup yields CDR1 LNHDA and CDR2 SQIVND (reference sequence). V shed 10 bases, J shed 1 base, and the junction held 6 bases outside the gene matches. The CDR3 nucleotides read TGTGCCACCAGGGGGCCGGGGAGCAATCAGCCCCAGCATTTT. This sequence encodes CATRGPGSNQPQHF.